This TCR beta chain was obtained from a study of shared clonotypes between healthy human individuals. Sequencing used immunoSEQ multiplex PCR; TCRdb keeps in-frame clones, though not all of them. The sample shows about 1.1 million clones, 60% to 85% of them seen only once. Germline loops: CDR1 SGHNT, CDR2 YENEEA. The ends were cut back, 5 bases at V and 9 bases at J, with 11 bases in the middle. This CDR3 spans 12 amino acids. Regarding this clone: Its cognate antigen is unknown. This clone may be a read error of a much larger clone one base away.

General observations from the study: The study's rarefaction showed incomplete sorted-subset sequencing despite large depth. Deeper or shallower sequencing was expected to change how clonotypes are shared among donors.

The TCR comes from a young man in good health. Some clones in this sample may be carry-over from other donors' samples. Source material: memory CD4+ T cells from PBMCs. Sample subset: CD45RA-negative fraction. This rearrangement joins TRBV11-3 to TRBJ2-1; tentatively, D is TRBD1 or TRBD2 (6 bases each). Here the CDR3 DNA reads TGTGCCAGCAGCCCCGGGGGCGGTGAGCAGTTCTTC. Translation gives CASSPGGGEQFF.